This T cell receptor (beta chain) was captured in a study of cytomegalovirus exposure and HLA in healthy donors. Use of 60 Vbeta and 13 Jbeta primers characterized the PCR. Assay used: immunoSEQ multiplex PCR; TCRdb lists only in-frame clones, some missing. The table has roughly 140,000 clones, over 70% seen once. Germline CDR1 is SNHLY and CDR2 is FYNNEI. The germline V and J ends were trimmed by 3 bases and 11 bases, with 9 bases remaining between them. The CDR3 covers 11 residues. The chain is built from TRBV2 and TRBJ2-3, with a weak D call TRBD1 (6 bases). Input material: PBMCs. The TCR sequence derives from a woman between 40 and 55 years old in good health and CMV-seronegative. CDR3 sequence: CASSEQGRQYF. CDR3 DNA sequence: TGTGCCAGCAGTGAGCAGGGGCGGCAGTATTTT.